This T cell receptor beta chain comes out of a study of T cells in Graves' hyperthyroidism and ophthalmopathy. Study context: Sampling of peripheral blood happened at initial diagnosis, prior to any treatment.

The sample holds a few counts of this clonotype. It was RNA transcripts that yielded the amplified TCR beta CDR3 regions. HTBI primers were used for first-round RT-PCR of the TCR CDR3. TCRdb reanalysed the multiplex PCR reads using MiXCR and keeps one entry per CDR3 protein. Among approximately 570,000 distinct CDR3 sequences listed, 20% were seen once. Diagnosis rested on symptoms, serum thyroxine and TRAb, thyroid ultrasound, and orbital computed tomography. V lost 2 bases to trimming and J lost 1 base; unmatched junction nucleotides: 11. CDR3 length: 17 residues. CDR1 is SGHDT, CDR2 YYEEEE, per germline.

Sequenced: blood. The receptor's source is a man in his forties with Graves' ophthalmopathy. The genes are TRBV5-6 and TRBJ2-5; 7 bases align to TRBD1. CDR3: CASSFVKGATSQETQYF. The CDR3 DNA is TGTGCCAGCAGCTTTGTGAAGGGGGCCACCAGCCAAGAGACCCAGTACTTC.